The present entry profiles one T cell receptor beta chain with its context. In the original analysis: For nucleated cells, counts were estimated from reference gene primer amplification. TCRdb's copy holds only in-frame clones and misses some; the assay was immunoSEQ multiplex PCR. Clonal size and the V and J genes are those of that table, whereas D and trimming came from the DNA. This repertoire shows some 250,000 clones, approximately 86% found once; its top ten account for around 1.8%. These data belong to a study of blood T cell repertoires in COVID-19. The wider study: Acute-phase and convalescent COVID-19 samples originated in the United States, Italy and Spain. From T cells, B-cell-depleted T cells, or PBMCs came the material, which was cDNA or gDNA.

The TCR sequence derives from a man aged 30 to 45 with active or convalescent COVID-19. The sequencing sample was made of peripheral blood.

The CDR3 sequence is CASRPRQGANTGELFF. The CDR3 DNA is TGTGCCAGCAGGCCTCGACAGGGTGCGAACACCGGGGAGCTGTTTTTT. The genes are TRBV7-9 and TRBJ2-2, with TRBD1 matching over 7 bases. CDR3 size: 16 residues. Germline CDR1 and CDR2: SEHNR and FQNEAQ (reference sequence). V was clipped by 6 bases and J by 0 bases; unmatched bases: 7.